One sample yielded the 24 T cell receptor beta chains listed below, sequenced in a study of identical twins. TCRdb reprocessed the 5' RACE reads with MiXCR, giving one entry per CDR3 protein. This sample has approximately 1.8 million distinct CDR3 sequences, with around 33% found just once. The material sequenced was cord blood. The receptor source for this set is a newborn girl in good health.

In DNA, the CDR3 is TGTGCCAGCAGCTTTCCTCCGAGCGGGACCCACGAGCAGTACTTC. Protein sequence: CASSFPPSGTHEQYF. The chain has TRBV11-1 and TRBJ2-7; 7 bases align to TRBD2. Germline V gene sequence: CDR1 SGHAT, CDR2 FQDESV (reference sequence). After removal of 3 bases from V and 5 bases from J, the junction contained 10 bases not matched to a gene. CDR3 length: 15 residues. The full variable domain, its missing parts supplied by reference TRBV11-1 and TRBJ2-7, is EAEVAQSPRYKITEKSQAVAFWCDPISGHATLYWYRQILGQGPELLVQFQDESVVDDSQLPKDRFSAERLKGVDSTLKIQPAELGDSAMYLCASSFPPSGTHEQYFGPGTRLTVT.

V and J are TRBV20-1 and TRBJ2-3; 8 bases align to TRBD2. V shed 6 bases, J shed 2 bases, and the junction held 13 bases outside the gene matches. The V gene's germline CDR1 is DFQATT and CDR2 SNEGSKA (reference sequence). The CDR3 runs 16 residues. The CDR3 sequence is CSANSGTSRATDTQYF. The CDR3 DNA reads TGCAGTGCCAACTCCGGGACTAGTCGGGCCACAGATACGCAGTATTTT.

This clonotype has more than one count but fewer than ten. The V gene is TRBV7-9, the J gene TRBJ1-5; the D gene is possibly TRBD1 (5 bases). This CDR3 spans 14 amino acids. Germline values: CDR1 SEHNR, CDR2 FQNEAQ (reference sequence). V lost 4 bases to trimming and J lost 4 bases, with 11 bases between them. CDR3 residues: CASSWAGKNQPQHF. For the CDR3, the DNA is TGTGCCAGCAGCTGGGCAGGGAAGAATCAGCCCCAGCATTTT.

The chain links TRBV4-1 to TRBJ1-5; 9 bases are a match to TRBD1. CDR3 length: 15 amino acids. Germline V CDR1 and CDR2: MGHRA, YSYEKL. Germline trimming cut 4 bases from V and 4 bases from J; bases unmatched to any gene: 5. The CDR3 here is CASSRHDRGNQPQHF. The CDR3 DNA reads as TGCGCCAGCAGCCGACATGACAGGGGGAATCAGCCCCAGCATTTT.

There are many counts of this clonotype. V and J are TRBV12-3 or TRBV12-4 and TRBJ2-7; D uncertain. Deletions cut 3 bases from V and 1 base from J, with 16 bases between. The CDR3 runs to 16 residues. CDR3 in DNA: TGTGCCAGCAGTTTGAGAACATCAATAGATTCCTACGAGCAGTACTTC. This encodes CASSLRTSIDSYEQYF.

The CDR3 region has the DNA TGCAGTGCTAGAAAAGGACAGGGGAGGACAGATACGCAGTATTTT. This encodes CSARKGQGRTDTQYF. This chain uses TRBV20-1 with TRBJ2-3; the match to TRBD1 covers 9 bases. The V and J ends lost 2 bases and 3 bases, in that order; junction bases with no gene match: 6. The germline V gene has CDR1 DFQATT and CDR2 SNEGSKA (reference sequence). The CDR3 runs to 15 residues.

This clonotype was seen a few times. V and J are TRBV18 and TRBJ2-7, with TRBD1 matching over 9 bases. V lost 1 base and J lost 5; bases outside the gene matches: 6. This CDR3 region has 15 residues. Per the germline V gene, CDR1 is KGHSH and CDR2 is LQKENI. The CDR3 reads CASSPLGQGSHEQYF. CDR3 in DNA: TGTGCCAGCTCACCACTAGGACAGGGGAGCCACGAGCAGTACTTC.

The genes are TRBV4-1 and TRBJ1-2; the D gene is possibly TRBD1 (5 bases). The germline gives CDR1 MGHRA, CDR2 YSYEKL. With 2 bases removed from V and 4 bases from J, the gap between germline ends came to 14 bases. The CDR3 runs to 15 residues. The CDR3 loop is CASSQSDSAFYGYTF. CDR3 bases: TGCGCCAGCAGCCAATCCGACAGCGCCTTCTATGGCTACACCTTC.

In its sample, this clonotype was seen a few times. The chain employs TRBV6-2 or TRBV6-3 and TRBJ2-3; a weak D match, TRBD2 (5 bases). CDR1 and CDR2 from the germline V gene are MNHEY and SVGEGT. The germline V and J ends were trimmed by 7 bases and 8 bases, with 22 bases remaining between them. The length of the CDR3 is 15 residues. CDR3 in amino acids: CASITQTTLSGTQYF. For the CDR3, the DNA is TGTGCCAGCATTACTCAGACTACCCTGAGTGGTACGCAGTATTTT.

As regards this clonotype: At one end, the junction sequence differs from germline, possibly due to a read error. The chain joins TRBV7-9 to TRBJ2-1; 7 bases are shared with TRBD2. The germline V gene has CDR1 SEHNR and CDR2 FQNEAQ (reference sequence). CDR3 length equals 18 residues. The CDR3 sequence: CASRGTTKKPSSYSEQFF. The CDR3 DNA sequence: TGTGCCAGCAGGGGGACTACCAAAAAACCGAGCTCCTACAGTGAGCAGTTCTTC.

In the case of this clonotype: A read error may produce the germline difference seen at one junction end. The V call is TRBV11-2, the J call TRBJ2-1, with D perhaps given as TRBD1 or TRBD2 (5 bases each). The V gene's germline CDR1 is SGHAT and CDR2 FQNNGV. The CDR3 consists of 17 residues. CDR3 DNA: TGTGCCAGCAACTTAGATGGTCGGGGCAGCCTATACAATGAGCAGTTCTTC. Translated: CASNLDGRGSLYNEQFF.

The chain carries TRBV13 and TRBJ2-4; possible D gene TRBD2, 6 bases. The CDR3 loop spans 16 amino acids. V was pared by 2 bases and J by 3 bases, with 14 bases between. CDR1 PRHDT and CDR2 FYEKMQ come from the germline V gene (reference sequence). This chain's CDR3 is CASSLFTGVGKNIQYF. DNA for the CDR3: TGTGCCAGCAGCTTATTTACGGGAGTGGGCAAAAACATTCAGTACTTC.

This clonotype came up a few times. The chain carries TRBV5-1 and TRBJ2-3; 7 bases align to TRBD1. This CDR3 contains 12 residues. Germline CDR1 reads SGHRS; CDR2 reads YFSETQ. Losses at the gene ends were 4 bases for V and 7 bases for J; bases not matched to a gene: 3. The DNA for the CDR3 is TGCGCCAGCAGCGCACAGGGGCATACGCAGTATTTT. Its protein product is CASSAQGHTQYF.

V gene TRBV6-1 combines with J gene TRBJ2-3, with a weak D call TRBD1 (6 bases). V was cut by 6 bases and J by 0 bases, with 16 bases left in between. The CDR3 extends over 16 amino acids. Germline CDR1 and CDR2: MNHNS and SASEGT. The CDR3 loop is CASRDRPGVSTDTQYF. CDR3 sequence (DNA): TGTGCCAGCAGGGACCGACCAGGGGTGAGCACAGATACGCAGTATTTT.

The chain has TRBV20-1 and TRBJ1-1; possibly TRBD1 for D (5 bases). Germline CDR1 and CDR2: DFQATT and SNEGSKA (reference sequence). The V end lost 6 bases, the J end lost 6 bases, and 20 bases lay between the germline ends. This CDR3 comprises 14 residues. DNA of the CDR3: TGCAGTGCCCCCTTTGAGGGGCCCAAGCCTGAAGCTTTCTTT. Residues: CSAPFEGPKPEAFF.

A few counts support this clonotype. The rearrangement joins TRBV29-1 to TRBJ1-1; weak D call: TRBD1 (6 bases). CDR1 is SQVTM, CDR2 ANQGSEA, per germline. This CDR3 comprises 14 residues. V lost 6 bases to trimming and J lost 4 bases, with 18 bases between them. The CDR3 is CSVRAELGGTEAFF. Written as DNA, the CDR3 is TGCAGCGTCCGGGCGGAGTTAGGGGGCACTGAAGCTTTCTTT.

The genes are TRBV4-1 and TRBJ2-1, with D perhaps matching TRBD1 (5 bases). V dropped 0 bases and J dropped 4 bases, with 13 bases sitting between them. Germline assignment: CDR1 MGHRA and CDR2 YSYEKL. The CDR3 runs 16 residues. The CDR3 nucleotides are TGCGCCAGCAGCCAAGATGCCCAGGGCCCTTACAATGAGCAGTTCTTC. Translated, it gives CASSQDAQGPYNEQFF.

CDR3: CASSLVPALSYEQYF. CDR3 DNA: TGCGCCAGCAGCTTGGTCCCAGCCCTCTCCTACGAGCAGTACTTC. The rearrangement links TRBV5-1 to TRBJ2-7; D is undetermined. This CDR3 has 15 amino acids. V was cut by 0 bases and J by 0 bases, with 10 bases left in between. Per germline, CDR1 SGHRS and CDR2 YFSETQ.

The J gene is TRBJ2-2, the V gene TRBV6-6, with D possibly called TRBD1 or TRBD2 (5 bases each). Germline values: CDR1 MNHNY, CDR2 SVGAGI (reference sequence). V was cut by 0 bases and J by 4 bases, with 9 bases left in between. The CDR3 is 15 residues long. The CDR3 here is CASSYSVGVTGELFF. CDR3 nucleotide sequence: TGTGCCAGCAGTTACTCTGTGGGGGTCACCGGGGAGCTGTTTTTT.

This clonotype was recorded many times. The V and J genes are TRBV20-1 and TRBJ2-3; 10 positions agree with TRBD2. V shed 3 bases and J 3 bases; nucleotides not matched to a gene: 3. The CDR3 spans 14 residues. Germline V gene data show CDR1 as DFQATT and CDR2 as SNEGSKA (reference sequence). CDR3 coding DNA: TGCAGTGCTAGGCGGACTAGCGGAACAGATACGCAGTATTTT. Translated, it gives CSARRTSGTDTQYF.

Only a few counts were recorded for this clonotype. The chain combines TRBV11-2 with TRBJ2-1; D is perhaps TRBD1 or TRBD2 (6 bases each). The V end was cut by 2 bases, the J end by 0 bases, with 11 bases between. The germline gives CDR1 SGHAT, CDR2 FQNNGV. The CDR3 totals 16 residues. The CDR3 protein is CASSLRGRTSYNEQFF. The CDR3 DNA reads as TGTGCCAGCAGCTTAAGGGGGAGGACCTCCTACAATGAGCAGTTCTTC. The full variable domain, in which reference TRBV11-2 and TRBJ2-1 provide the parts outside the CDR3, is EAGVAQSPRYKIIEKRQSVAFWCNPISGHATLYWYQQILGQGPKLLIQFQNNGVVDDSQLPKDRFSAERLKGVDSTLKIQPAKLEDSAVYLCASSLRGRTSYNEQFFGPGTRLTVL.

This sequence joins TRBV10-2 and TRBJ1-1; the D is unclear. This CDR3 comprises 14 residues. Trimming took 0 bases from V and 1 from J, leaving 6 bases between them. Germline V gives CDR1 WSHSY, CDR2 SAAADI. The CDR3 reads CASSESSSNTEAFF. Here the CDR3 DNA reads TGCGCCAGCAGTGAGTCGAGTTCGAACACTGAAGCTTTCTTT.

This clonotype was found a few times. The gene calls are TRBV27 and TRBJ2-3; 12 bases align to TRBD2. CDR1 MNHEY and CDR2 SMNVEV come from the germline V gene (reference sequence). The CDR3 runs 17 residues. After removal of 6 bases from V and 1 base from J, the junction contained 8 bases not matched to a gene. The CDR3: CASSRTTSGRGTDTQYF. As DNA, the CDR3 is TGTGCCAGCAGCCGTACGACTAGCGGGAGAGGCACAGATACGCAGTATTTT.

The genes are TRBV27 and TRBJ2-1; TRBD2 matches at 7 bases. The germline gives CDR1 MNHEY, CDR2 SMNVEV (reference sequence). J was trimmed by 0 bases and V by 6 bases; bases with no gene match: 8. This CDR3 region has 16 residues. The CDR3 coding sequence is TGTGCCAGCAGCCCACTAGCGCAAAGCTCCTACAATGAGCAGTTCTTC. Translating it yields CASSPLAQSSYNEQFF.